This T cell receptor beta chain emerged from a study of shared clonotypes between healthy human individuals. In the study overall: The donor group consisted of a couple of women and a few men, aged 18 to 49. Study results and limitations: Sampling included only blood; tissue repertoires likely differ. Limited genetic and exposure-history diversity came from having few donors.

As concerns this clone: Its antigen is unidentified.

The run depth of the assay was deep. Measured with immunoSEQ multiplex PCR; TCRdb has only the in-frame clones, and not every one. The table lists under 1,100,000 clones, 75% to 85% of them singletons. The germline V and J ends were trimmed by 3 bases and 0 bases, with 13 bases remaining between them. This CDR3 contains 15 residues. Germline V lookup: CDR1 SGHRS, CDR2 YFSETQ. The chain couples TRBV5-1 to TRBJ2-7; D is unresolved. This clonotype originated in a man in his late teens or twenties in good health. Some clones in this sample may be carry-over from other donors' samples. Input material: memory CD4+ T cells from PBMCs. Subset here: CD45RA-negative fraction. CDR3 amino acids: CASSSSASFSYEQYF. The DNA for the CDR3 is TGCGCCAGCAGCTCGAGCGCGTCGTTCTCCTACGAGCAGTACTTC.